The 16 T cell receptor beta chains in this list originate from one sample, sequenced in a study of T-cell reconstitution after alpha-beta-depleted transplantation in children. Unique molecular identifiers were built into the TCRbeta library. MiXCR, run by TCRdb on the PCR reads, gives a single entry per CDR3 protein. This sample has about 370,000 distinct CDR3 sequences, with 20% found just once. The sample was PBMCs from the stem cell graft donor, taken from the stem cell graft. These receptors originate from a human donor who donated a stem cell graft to a child with acute myeloid leukemia.

Ten or more counts support this clonotype. The rearrangement links TRBV7-9 to TRBJ2-7; D not resolved. CDR1 SEHNR and CDR2 FQNEAQ come from the germline V gene (reference sequence). This CDR3 spans 12 amino acids. V was trimmed by 6 bases and J by 2 bases, leaving 8 bases between them. CDR3 sequence (DNA): TGTGCCAGCAGTCAGTCCACCTACGAGCAGTACTTC. Translated, it gives CASSQSTYEQYF.

The chain employs TRBV18 and TRBJ1-6; unclear D gene. Germline CDR1 reads KGHSH; CDR2 reads LQKENI. The CDR3 has 14 residues. V was pared by 3 bases and J by 8 bases, with 11 bases between. DNA of the CDR3: TGTGCCAGCTCACCCTCCGTGGGTGATTCACCCCTCCACTTT. It is translated as CASSPSVGDSPLHF.

In this sample, this clonotype turned up a few times. The gene calls are TRBV10-3 and TRBJ2-5, with D tentatively TRBD1 or TRBD2 (6 bases each). The germline CDR1 and CDR2 sequences are ENHRY and SYGVKD. The CDR3 is made up of 16 amino acids. V lost 4 bases to trimming and J lost 5 bases, with 20 bases between them. Here the CDR3 reads CAISGGGSEFEETQYF. The CDR3 nucleotides read TGTGCCATCAGTGGAGGGGGGAGTGAGTTTGAGGAGACCCAGTACTTC.

The gene calls are TRBV4-3 and TRBJ2-3; 9 bases line up with TRBD2. Trimming cost V 0 bases and J 4 bases; bases outside gene matches: 8. This CDR3 is built from 17 residues. CDR1 LGHNA and CDR2 YSLEER come from the germline V gene. The CDR3 protein is CASSQEEGGRVSDTQYF. The CDR3 DNA sequence: TGCGCCAGCAGCCAAGAAGAGGGCGGGAGGGTTTCAGATACGCAGTATTTT.

The rearrangement uses TRBV5-1 and TRBJ2-1, with 7 positions matching TRBD2. Germline V gene sequence: CDR1 SGHRS, CDR2 YFSETQ. With V trimmed by 4 bases and J by 4 bases, 8 bases remained unmatched. This CDR3 has 15 residues. In DNA form, the CDR3 reads TGCGCCAGCAGCGCGCAGGCGGGAGAGTACAATGAGCAGTTCTTC. Protein: CASSAQAGEYNEQFF.

This clonotype was detected a few times. The chain couples TRBV9 to TRBJ1-4; TRBD1 might be the D (6 bases). There are 15 residues in the CDR3. The germline gives CDR1 SGDLS, CDR2 YYNGEE. V was pared by 4 bases and J by 7 bases, with 17 bases between. CDR3: CASSQGNGGGEKLFF. The CDR3 DNA is TGTGCCAGCAGCCAGGGGAACGGGGGTGGTGAAAAACTGTTTTTT.

In this sample, this clonotype turned up a few times. The chain joins TRBV11-3 to TRBJ2-5; D tentatively reads TRBD1 or TRBD2 (6 bases each). Germline V CDR1 and CDR2: SGHNT, YENEEA. This CDR3 is 14 amino acids long. V shed 5 bases and J shed 4 bases, with 14 bases lying between them. The DNA of the CDR3 is TGTGCCAGCAGCCCCCGAGGGGGGACAGAGACCCAGTACTTC. Translation: CASSPRGGTETQYF.

This clonotype was recorded many times. V gene TRBV6-1 combines with J gene TRBJ2-1, with 12 bases lining up with TRBD2. The germline V gene has CDR1 MNHNS and CDR2 SASEGT. V trimming: 4 bases; J trimming: 4 bases; junction bases outside the gene matches: 2. The CDR3 has 15 amino acids. The CDR3 DNA sequence: TGTGCCAGCAGTGTGACTAGCGGGAGTTACAATGAGCAGTTCTTC. Translating it yields CASSVTSGSYNEQFF.

The J gene is TRBJ1-1, the V gene TRBV29-1; unclear D gene. This CDR3 is 13 amino acids long. Trimming removed 7 bases at V and 1 base at J, with 13 bases between. The V gene's germline CDR1 is SQVTM and CDR2 ANQGSEA. As DNA, the CDR3 is TGCAGCGGCCTATTAGGGAGGAACACTGAAGCTTTCTTT. Amino acids: CSGLLGRNTEAFF.

This clonotype was picked up many times. This chain joins TRBV29-1 and TRBJ1-4; 7 positions agree with TRBD1. The germline gives CDR1 SQVTM, CDR2 ANQGSEA. The CDR3 length is 15 residues. V dropped 4 bases and J dropped 5; count of bases not matched to a gene: 10. The CDR3 loop reads CSVGLRDRGNEKLFF. The CDR3 DNA follows: TGCAGCGTTGGACTTCGGGACAGAGGAAATGAAAAACTGTTTTTT.

In its sample, this clonotype was seen a few times. The chain is built from TRBV9 and TRBJ2-1; unclear D gene. The germline V and J ends were trimmed by 4 bases and 2 bases, with 7 bases remaining between them. This CDR3 is 13 amino acids long. Germline V gene data show CDR1 as SGDLS and CDR2 as YYNGEE. The CDR3 coding sequence is TGTGCCAGCAGCCCTGAGACCTACAATGAGCAGTTCTTC. Translation gives CASSPETYNEQFF.

In its sample, this clonotype was seen a few times. The rearrangement joins TRBV20-1 to TRBJ2-7, with D perhaps given as TRBD1 or TRBD2 (5 bases each). Trimming removed 1 base at V and 3 bases at J, with 13 bases between. The CDR3 is 14 residues long. Germline CDR1 DFQATT, CDR2 SNEGSKA (reference sequence). The CDR3 loop is CSARGLGTDYEQYF. In DNA form, the CDR3 reads TGCAGTGCTAGAGGTTTGGGGACGGACTACGAGCAGTACTTC.

The chain employs TRBV20-1 and TRBJ2-3; D gene ambiguous. This CDR3 contains 16 residues. The V gene's germline CDR1 is DFQATT and CDR2 SNEGSKA (reference sequence). Trimming cost V 0 bases and J 0 bases, with 13 bases left between them. DNA of the CDR3: TGCAGTGCTAGAGATCGTGGCGGACGCAGCACAGATACGCAGTATTTT. This gives the protein CSARDRGGRSTDTQYF.

This clonotype has a handful of counts. The rearrangement uses TRBV12-3 or TRBV12-4 and TRBJ1-1; maybe TRBD1 (6 bases). The CDR3 has 13 residues. Trimming removed 2 bases from V and 4 bases from J, with 8 bases in between. The CDR3 DNA reads as TGTGCCAGCAGTTTACAGGGGCCCACTGAAGCTTTCTTT. It encodes CASSLQGPTEAFF.

The V and J genes are TRBV12-3 or TRBV12-4 and TRBJ2-1; no definite D call. The ends were cut back, 5 bases at V and 4 bases at J, with 15 bases in the middle. This CDR3 contains 15 residues. This chain's CDR3 is CASSLSSVKYNEQFF. The CDR3 coding sequence is TGTGCCAGCAGTCTCAGTTCGGTCAAATACAATGAGCAGTTCTTC.

The rearrangement uses TRBV20-1 and TRBJ2-5; 7 nucleotides match TRBD1. V shed 1 base, J shed 5 bases, and the junction held 7 bases outside the gene matches. The CDR3 is made up of 14 amino acids. Germline V gene lookup returns CDR1 DFQATT and CDR2 SNEGSKA (reference sequence). The CDR3 is CSARVEGAGETQYF. The CDR3 DNA is TGCAGTGCTAGAGTCGAGGGGGCCGGTGAGACCCAGTACTTC.